This T cell receptor (beta chain) was sequenced in a study of T cells after yellow fever vaccination. Using its own MiXCR run on the 5' RACE reads, TCRdb lists one record per CDR3 protein. Seen here are approximately 120,000 distinct CDR3 sequences, approximately 16% observed once, and the top ten hold approximately 43%. The source was CD8+ T cells sorted from PBMCs, collected 5 days after the yellow fever booster vaccination. The source is a man aged 18 to 29 who received the YFV17D yellow fever vaccine.

The CDR3 loop reads CAISDQQGTTEAFF. CDR3 DNA: TGTGCCATCAGTGATCAACAGGGGACCACTGAAGCTTTCTTT. V gene TRBV10-3 combines with J gene TRBJ1-1, with 7 bases aligning to TRBD1. Germline-derived CDR1 and CDR2 are ENHRY and SYGVKD. Trimming cost V 3 bases and J 4 bases; bases outside gene matches: 5. The CDR3 is 14 amino acids.